Listed below are T cell receptor beta chains from one sample, sequenced in a study of T cell responses to AZD1222 COVID-19 vaccine. Sequencing was performed with immunoSEQ multiplex PCR; in TCRdb, only in-frame clones are kept and a portion is missing. The sample consists of 150,000 to 200,000 clones, roughly 91% of them appearing once. Specimen: peripheral blood, collected on day 0 of AZD1222 vaccination. Receptors were obtained from an adult in good health. The CDR3 runs from the conserved cysteine through the conserved F or W. D genes are given only for firm matches. The listing skips clone size in some rows; elsewhere it reads once, few, many or a size class.

size: .
V: TRBV10-3
D: TRBD2
J: TRBJ2-1
length: 13
DNA: TGTGCCATCAGTGGGTCTAGCGGGAGGGCCTCGTTCTTC
CDR3: CAISGSSGRASFF

size: .
V: TRBV5-6
D: TRBD1
J: TRBJ2-1
length: 16
DNA: TGTGCCAGCAGCCCGTTCCCTCCGGGACAGGCAAATGAGCAGTTCTTC
CDR3: CASSPFPPGQANEQFF

size: .
V: TRBV4-3
D: .
J: TRBJ1-4
length: 16
DNA: TGCGCCAGCAGCCAAGTAGGACCGTCGGCTAATGAAAAACTGTTTTTT
CDR3: CASSQVGPSANEKLFF

size: .
V: TRBV4-3
D: .
J: TRBJ2-1
length: 15
DNA: TGCGCCAGCAGCCAAGCCAGCGGTTCCTACAATGAGCAGTTCTTC
CDR3: CASSQASGSYNEQFF

size: .
V: TRBV27
D: .
J: TRBJ2-3
length: 15
DNA: TGTGCCAGCAGCCCCGCCGGCCCATTCAGAGATACGCAGTATTTT
CDR3: CASSPAGPFRDTQYF

size: .
V: TRBV6-2/TRBV6-3
D: TRBD1
J: TRBJ1-5
length: 16
DNA: TGTGCCAGCAGTTCTCGGGGGACAGCCAGTAATCAGCCCCAGCATTTT
CDR3: CASSSRGTASNQPQHF

size: .
V: TRBV9
D: .
J: TRBJ2-5
length: 14
DNA: TGTGCCAGCAGCGTAGGACACTACCAAGAGACCCAGTACTTC
CDR3: CASSVGHYQETQYF

size: .
V: TRBV28
D: .
J: TRBJ1-1
length: 15
DNA: TGTGCCAGCAGTTTACCACAGGGACTGAACACTGAAGCTTTCTTT
CDR3: CASSLPQGLNTEAFF

size: once
V: TRBV4-3
D: .
J: TRBJ2-1
length: 15
DNA: TGCGCCAGCAGCCAAGCTATTAGCCCTCAAGGTGAGCAGTTCTTC
CDR3: CASSQAISPQGEQFF

size: .
V: TRBV18
D: TRBD1
J: TRBJ2-7
length: 16
DNA: TGTGCCAGCTCATCATACAGTCCGGGACAGAGATACGAGCAGTACTTC
CDR3: CASSSYSPGQRYEQYF

size: once
V: TRBV19
D: .
J: TRBJ2-7
length: 14
DNA: TGTGCCAGCACTTCCGGGCCCTACACCTACGAGCAGTACTTC
CDR3: CASTSGPYTYEQYF